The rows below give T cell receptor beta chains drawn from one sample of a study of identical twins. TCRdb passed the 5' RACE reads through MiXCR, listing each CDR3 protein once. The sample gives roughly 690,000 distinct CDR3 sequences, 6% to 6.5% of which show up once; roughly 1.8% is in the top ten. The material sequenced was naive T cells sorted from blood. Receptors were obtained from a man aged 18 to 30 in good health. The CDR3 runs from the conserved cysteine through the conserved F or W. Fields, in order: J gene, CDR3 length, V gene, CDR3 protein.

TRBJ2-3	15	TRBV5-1	CASSLVSGVTDTQYF
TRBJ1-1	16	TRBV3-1	CASSYRTGDMNTEAFF
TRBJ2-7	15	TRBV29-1	CSVEGPGGRALEQYF
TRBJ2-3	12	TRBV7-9	CASSSSADTQYF
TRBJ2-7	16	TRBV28	CASIASSGRVTYEQYF
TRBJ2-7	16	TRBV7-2	CASSLGGGDSYYEQYF
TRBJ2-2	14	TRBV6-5	CASSYRQGAGELFF
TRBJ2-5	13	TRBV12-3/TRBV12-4	CASRPGGAETQYF
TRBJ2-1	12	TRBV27	CASSQDYSEQFF
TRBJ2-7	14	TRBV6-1	CASRTSRTSYEQYF
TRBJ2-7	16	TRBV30	CAWTKSGRVRSYEQYF